This TCR beta chain came from a study of blood T cells in healthy people across ages. Researchers collected approximately 9.5 milliliters of peripheral blood from every single donor. Each sample yielded at least 6 micrograms of PBMC total RNA. For the second PCR, which ran for about 6 to 12 cycles, a sample-barcoded 5' primer and a J-beta primer mix were used. TCRdb called the 5' RACE reads again in MiXCR, with one record for every CDR3 protein. The sample shows 850,000 to 1,000,000 distinct CDR3 sequences, roughly 51% of them seen only once. Looked up from germline, CDR1 is MNHEY and CDR2 is SMNVEV (reference sequence). Trimming pared 5 bases from V and 2 bases from J, leaving 13 bases between. This CDR3 is built from 14 residues. Study-level points and caveats: It was held that the diversity estimates obtained from one million T cells were underestimates.

As for this clonotype: The antigen remains unidentified.

This rearrangement joins TRBV27 to TRBJ2-7; D is unclear. Sequenced: blood. The sequence derives from a woman in her sixties in good health. CDR3 DNA sequence: TGTGCCAGCAGTCTAAATCCCCGGACCTACGAGCAGTACTTC. Protein sequence: CASSLNPRTYEQYF.